This T cell receptor beta chain was retrieved from a study of sequential checkpoint blockade in melanoma. Treatment of the sample: randomized to nivolumab then ipilimumab (arm A) or the reverse (arm B). Live CD3+CD8+ CD19− CD56− cells were sorted from PBMCs. The sample holds one count of this clone. Sequenced by immunoSEQ multiplex PCR; TCRdb stores in-frame clones only, minus some. The sample consists of more than 6,000 clones, roughly half of them appearing once. The clonotype comes from a human patient with melanoma. Some clones in this sample may be carry-over from other donors' samples. Sequencing used CD8+ T cells sorted from blood (inferred from file names), obtained from a patient given nivolumab and ipilimumab in sequence.

As DNA, the CDR3 is TGTGCCAACCGACAGGGGGAAGGATATGGCTACACCTTC. Residues: CANRQGEGYGYTF. The chain employs TRBV2 and TRBJ1-2, with 9 bases fitting TRBD1. V trimming: 10 bases; J trimming: 5 bases; junction bases outside the gene matches: 8. The CDR3 consists of 13 residues. Germline V gene lookup returns CDR1 SNHLY and CDR2 FYNNEI.